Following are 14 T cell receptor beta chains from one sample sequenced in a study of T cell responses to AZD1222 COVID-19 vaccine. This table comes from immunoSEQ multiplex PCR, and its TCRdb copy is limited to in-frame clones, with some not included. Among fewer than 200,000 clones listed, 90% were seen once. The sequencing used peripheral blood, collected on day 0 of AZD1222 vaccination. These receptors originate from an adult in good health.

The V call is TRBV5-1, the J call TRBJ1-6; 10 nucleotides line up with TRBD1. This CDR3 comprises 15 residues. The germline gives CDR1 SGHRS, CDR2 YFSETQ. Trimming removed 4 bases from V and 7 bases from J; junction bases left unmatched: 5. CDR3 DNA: TGCGCCAGCAGCCAAAGGGACAGGGGAAATTCACCCCTCCACTTT. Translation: CASSQRDRGNSPLHF.

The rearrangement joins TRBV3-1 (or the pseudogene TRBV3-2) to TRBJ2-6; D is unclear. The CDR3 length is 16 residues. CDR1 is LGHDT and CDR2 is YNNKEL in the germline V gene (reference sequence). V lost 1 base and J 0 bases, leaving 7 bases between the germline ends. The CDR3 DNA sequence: TGTGCCAGCAGCCAAGTCTGGAGCTCTGGGGCCAACGTCCTGACTTTC. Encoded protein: CASSQVWSSGANVLTF.

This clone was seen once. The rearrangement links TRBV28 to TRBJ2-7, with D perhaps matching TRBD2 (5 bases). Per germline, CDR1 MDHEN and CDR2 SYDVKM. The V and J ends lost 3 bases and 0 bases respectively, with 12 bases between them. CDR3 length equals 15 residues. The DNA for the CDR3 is TGTGCCAGCAGTTTTATCATCGCGGGCTCCTACGAGCAGTACTTC. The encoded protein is CASSFIIAGSYEQYF.

The CDR3 loop reads CASSAPGLAGGRSYNEQFF. Here the CDR3 DNA reads TGTGCCAGCTCAGCCCCGGGACTAGCGGGAGGAAGGTCCTACAATGAGCAGTTCTTC. The J gene is TRBJ2-1, the V gene TRBV18; the match to TRBD2 covers 15 bases. V lost 5 bases, J lost 1 base, and 9 bases stayed unmatched. Germline values: CDR1 KGHSH, CDR2 LQKENI. The CDR3 has 19 residues.

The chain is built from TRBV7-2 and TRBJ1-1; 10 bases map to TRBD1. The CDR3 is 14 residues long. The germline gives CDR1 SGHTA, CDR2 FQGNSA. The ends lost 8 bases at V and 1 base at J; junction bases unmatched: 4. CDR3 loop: CASSRDRGNTEAFF. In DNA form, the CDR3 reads TGTGCCAGCTCTCGGGACAGGGGGAACACTGAAGCTTTCTTT.

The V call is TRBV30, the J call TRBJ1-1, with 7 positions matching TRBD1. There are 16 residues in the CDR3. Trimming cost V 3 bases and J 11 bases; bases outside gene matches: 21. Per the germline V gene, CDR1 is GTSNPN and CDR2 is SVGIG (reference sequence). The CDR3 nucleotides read TGTGCCTGGAGGGGTCTAGGAGACAGGGAATATGAAGGGGCTTTCTTT. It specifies CAWRGLGDREYEGAFF.

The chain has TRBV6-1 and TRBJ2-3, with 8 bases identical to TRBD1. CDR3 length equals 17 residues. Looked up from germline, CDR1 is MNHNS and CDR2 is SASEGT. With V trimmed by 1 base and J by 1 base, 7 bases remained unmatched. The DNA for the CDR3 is TGTGCCAGCAGTGAAGTTTGGGGACAGGAAGGCACAGATACGCAGTATTTT. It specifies CASSEVWGQEGTDTQYF.

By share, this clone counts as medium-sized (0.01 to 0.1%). In DNA, the CDR3 is TGTGCCAGCAGCTTGGCACAGGGTCTAAGCACTGAAGCTTTCTTT. Its translation is CASSLAQGLSTEAFF. This sequence joins TRBV5-4 and TRBJ1-1; perhaps TRBD1 as D (6 bases). CDR1 is SGHNT and CDR2 is YYREEE in the germline V gene (reference sequence). CDR3 length: 15 residues. V was trimmed by 0 bases and J by 4 bases, leaving 13 bases between them.

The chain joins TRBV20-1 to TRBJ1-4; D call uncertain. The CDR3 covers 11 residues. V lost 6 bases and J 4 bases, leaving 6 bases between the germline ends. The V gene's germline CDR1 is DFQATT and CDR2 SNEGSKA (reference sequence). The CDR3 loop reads CSARVNEKLFF. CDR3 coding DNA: TGCAGTGCCCGGGTTAATGAAAAACTGTTTTTT.

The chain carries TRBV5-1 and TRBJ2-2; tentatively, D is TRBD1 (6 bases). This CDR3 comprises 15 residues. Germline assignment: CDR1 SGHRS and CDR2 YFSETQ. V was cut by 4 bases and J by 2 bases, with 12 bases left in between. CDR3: CASSPGQLNTGELFF. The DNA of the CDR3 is TGCGCCAGCAGCCCTGGACAGCTTAACACCGGGGAGCTGTTTTTT.

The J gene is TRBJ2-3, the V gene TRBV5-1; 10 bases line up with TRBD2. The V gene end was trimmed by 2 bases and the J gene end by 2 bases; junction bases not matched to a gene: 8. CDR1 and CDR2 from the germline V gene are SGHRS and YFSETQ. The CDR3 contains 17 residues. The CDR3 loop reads CASSLSRTSGHTDTQYF. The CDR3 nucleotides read TGCGCCAGCAGCTTATCGCGGACTAGCGGACACACAGATACGCAGTATTTT. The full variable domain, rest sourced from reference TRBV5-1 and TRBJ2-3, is KAGVTQTPRYLIKTRGQQVTLSCSPISGHRSVSWYQQTPGQGLQFLFEYFSETQRNKGNFPGRFSGRQFSNSRSEMNVSTLELGDSALYLCASSLSRTSGHTDTQYFGPGTRLTVL.

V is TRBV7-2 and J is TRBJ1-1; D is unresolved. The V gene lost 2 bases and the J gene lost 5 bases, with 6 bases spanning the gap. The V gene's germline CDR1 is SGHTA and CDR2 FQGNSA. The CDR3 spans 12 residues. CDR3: CASSLLRTEAFF. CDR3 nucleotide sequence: TGTGCCAGCAGCTTACTGAGGACTGAAGCTTTCTTT.

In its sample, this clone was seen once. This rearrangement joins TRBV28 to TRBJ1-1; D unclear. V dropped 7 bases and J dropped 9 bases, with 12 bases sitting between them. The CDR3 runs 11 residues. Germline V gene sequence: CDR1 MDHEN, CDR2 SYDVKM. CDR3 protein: CASTQSPQAFF. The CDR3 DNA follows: TGTGCCAGCACCCAATCCCCGCAAGCTTTCTTT.

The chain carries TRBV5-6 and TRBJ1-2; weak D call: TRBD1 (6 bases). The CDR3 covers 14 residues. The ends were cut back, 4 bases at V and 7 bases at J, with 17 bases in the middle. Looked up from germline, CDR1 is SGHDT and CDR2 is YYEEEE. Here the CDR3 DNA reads TGTGCCAGCAGCCCGGAGGTCAGGGGAGGTGGCTACACCTTC. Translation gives CASSPEVRGGGYTF.